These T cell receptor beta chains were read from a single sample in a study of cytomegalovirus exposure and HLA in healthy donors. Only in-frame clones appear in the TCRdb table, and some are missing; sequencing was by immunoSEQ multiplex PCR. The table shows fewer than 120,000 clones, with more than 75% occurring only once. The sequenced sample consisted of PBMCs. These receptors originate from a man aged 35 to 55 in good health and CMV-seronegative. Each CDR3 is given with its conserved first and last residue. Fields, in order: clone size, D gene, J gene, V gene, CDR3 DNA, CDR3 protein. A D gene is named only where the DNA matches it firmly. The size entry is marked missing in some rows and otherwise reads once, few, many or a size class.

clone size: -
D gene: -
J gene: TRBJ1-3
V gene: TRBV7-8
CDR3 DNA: TGTGCCAGCAGCTTAATCCTAACTCCAGGGATCTCTGGAAACACCATATATTTT
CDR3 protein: CASSLILTPGISGNTIYF

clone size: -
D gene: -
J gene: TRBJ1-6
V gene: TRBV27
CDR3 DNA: TGTGCCAGCAGCCGACCTCGGGAGAATAATTCACCCCTCCACTTT
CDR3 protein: CASSRPRENNSPLHF

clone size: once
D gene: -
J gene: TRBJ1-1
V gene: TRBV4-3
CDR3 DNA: TGCGCCAGCAGCCAAATGCCGGGAAGGATGAACACTGAAGCTTTCTTT
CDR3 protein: CASSQMPGRMNTEAFF

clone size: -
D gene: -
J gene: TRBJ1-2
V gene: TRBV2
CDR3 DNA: TGTGCCAGCAGTGAAAGACAAGACTATGGCTACACCTTC
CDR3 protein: CASSERQDYGYTF

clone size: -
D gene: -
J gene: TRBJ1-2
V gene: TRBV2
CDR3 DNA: TGTGCCAGCAGCTTGGAGATCTATGGCTACACCTTC
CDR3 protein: CASSLEIYGYTF

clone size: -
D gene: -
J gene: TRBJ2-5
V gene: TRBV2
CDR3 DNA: TGTGCCAGCAGTGAGGTGGGTCTAGCCAGCGAGACCCAGTACTTC
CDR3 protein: CASSEVGLASETQYF

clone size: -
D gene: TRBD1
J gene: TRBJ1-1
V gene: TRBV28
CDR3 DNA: TGTGCCAGCACCTCTCCCGCTTTTGACAGGGCCCTCAATGAAGCTTTCTTT
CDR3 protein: CASTSPAFDRALNEAFF

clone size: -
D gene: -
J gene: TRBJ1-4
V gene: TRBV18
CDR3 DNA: TGTGCCAGCTCACCATTCCAGGGTGGGGATGAAAAACTGTTTTTT
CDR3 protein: CASSPFQGGDEKLFF

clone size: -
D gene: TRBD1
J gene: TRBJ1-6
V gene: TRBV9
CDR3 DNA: TGTGCCAGCAGCGCCCAACAGGGGGGGAATTCACCCCTCCACTTT
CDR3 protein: CASSAQQGGNSPLHF

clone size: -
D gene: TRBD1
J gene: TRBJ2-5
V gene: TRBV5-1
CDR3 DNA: TGCGCCAGCAGCTTGGAAAGGTTTGGGACAGTGCAAGAGACCCAGTACTTC
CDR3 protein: CASSLERFGTVQETQYF

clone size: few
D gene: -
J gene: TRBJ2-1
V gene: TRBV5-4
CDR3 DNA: TGTGCCAGCAGCCCAGCGGACGCCTACAATGAGCAGTTCTTC
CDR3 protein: CASSPADAYNEQFF

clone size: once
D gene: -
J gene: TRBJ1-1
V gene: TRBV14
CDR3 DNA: TGTGCCAGCACTACAGGGTTAGGCGGTACTGAAGCTTTCTTT
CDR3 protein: CASTTGLGGTEAFF

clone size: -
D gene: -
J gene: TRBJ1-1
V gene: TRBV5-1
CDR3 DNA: TGCGCCAGCAGATCCGCCGGGTCTCGGGGGACTGAAGCTTTCTTT
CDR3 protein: CASRSAGSRGTEAFF

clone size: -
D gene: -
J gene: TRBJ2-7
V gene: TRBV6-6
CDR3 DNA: TGTGCCAGCAGTTCAGGGCTCGAGCAGTACTTC
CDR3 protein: CASSSGLEQYF

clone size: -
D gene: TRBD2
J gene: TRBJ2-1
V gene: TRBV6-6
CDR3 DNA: TGTGCCAGCCAAAACACCGGGGGGGCGGTCAACAATGAGCAGTTCTTC
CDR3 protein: CASQNTGGAVNNEQFF

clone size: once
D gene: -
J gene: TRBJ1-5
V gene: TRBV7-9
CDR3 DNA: TGTGCCAGCCGAGCCGGAGGCAATCAGCCCCAGCATTTT
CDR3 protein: CASRAGGNQPQHF

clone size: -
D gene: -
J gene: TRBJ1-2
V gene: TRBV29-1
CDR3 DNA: TGCAGCGCCGGTAGAGATGGCTACACCTTC
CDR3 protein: CSAGRDGYTF

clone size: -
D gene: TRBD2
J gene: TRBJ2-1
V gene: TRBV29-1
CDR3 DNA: TGCAGCGTTGGGGGGAGGGTTACCTACAATGAGCAGTTCTTC
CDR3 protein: CSVGGRVTYNEQFF

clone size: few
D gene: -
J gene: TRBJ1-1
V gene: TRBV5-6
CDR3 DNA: TGTGCCAGCAGCTGGACTGTGGGGGCGCTGGGCACTGAAGCTTTCTTT
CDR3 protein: CASSWTVGALGTEAFF

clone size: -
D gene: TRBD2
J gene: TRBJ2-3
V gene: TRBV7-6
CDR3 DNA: TGTGCCAGCAGCTTAGGCGTTGGCGGGGGGGCAGATACGCAGTATTTT
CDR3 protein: CASSLGVGGGADTQYF

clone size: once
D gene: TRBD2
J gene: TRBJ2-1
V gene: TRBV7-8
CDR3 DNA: TGTGCCAGCAGCCACGGACTAGCGGGGCTAATCTCCTACAATGAGCAGTTCTTC
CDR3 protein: CASSHGLAGLISYNEQFF

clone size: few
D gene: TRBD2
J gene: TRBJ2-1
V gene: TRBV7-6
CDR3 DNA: TGTGCCAGCAGCTTAGGGGCCAGCGGGGGGACTAATGAGCAGTTCTTC
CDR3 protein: CASSLGASGGTNEQFF

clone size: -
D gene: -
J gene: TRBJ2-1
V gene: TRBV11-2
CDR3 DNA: TGTGCCAGCAGCTCCAGATATTACAATGAGCAGTTCTTC
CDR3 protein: CASSSRYYNEQFF

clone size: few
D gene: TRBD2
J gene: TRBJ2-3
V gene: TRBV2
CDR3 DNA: TGTGCCAGCAGAGAGCGGGGGGGAGGAGATACGCAGTATTTT
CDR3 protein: CASRERGGGDTQYF

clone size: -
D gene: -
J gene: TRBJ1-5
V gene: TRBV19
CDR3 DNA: TGTGCCAGTAGTAAGGGGCAGGCTAATCAGCCCCAGCATTTT
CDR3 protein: CASSKGQANQPQHF

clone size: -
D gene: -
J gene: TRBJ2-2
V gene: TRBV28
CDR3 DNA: TGTGCCAGCAGTTCCCAGGGGGGTGGGACCGGGGAGCTGTTTTTT
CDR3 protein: CASSSQGGGTGELFF

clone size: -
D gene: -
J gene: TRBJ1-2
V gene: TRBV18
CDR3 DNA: TGTGCCAGCTCACGAGCAGGGGAAGGCTACACCTTC
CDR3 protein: CASSRAGEGYTF

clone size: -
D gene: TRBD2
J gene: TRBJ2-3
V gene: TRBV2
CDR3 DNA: TGTGCCAGCAGTGAAGGACTAGCGGGCACAGATACGCAGTATTTT
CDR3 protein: CASSEGLAGTDTQYF

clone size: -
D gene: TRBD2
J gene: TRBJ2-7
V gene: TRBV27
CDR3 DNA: TGTGCCAGTGCCATAGCGGGGGAGTACGAGCAGTACTTC
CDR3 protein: CASAIAGEYEQYF

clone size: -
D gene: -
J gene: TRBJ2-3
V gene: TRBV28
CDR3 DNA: TGTGCCAGCAGTTTGGCTAGCGACCATACGCAGTATTTT
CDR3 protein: CASSLASDHTQYF

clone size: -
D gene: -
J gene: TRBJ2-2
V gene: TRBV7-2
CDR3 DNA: TGTGCCAGCAGCTTAGCTCCTCTCTCCGGGGAGCTGTTTTTT
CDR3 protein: CASSLAPLSGELFF

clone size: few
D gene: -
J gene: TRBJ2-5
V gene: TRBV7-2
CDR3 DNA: TGTGCCAGCAGCTTAGGGACTCGATTAGAGACCCAGTACTTC
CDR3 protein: CASSLGTRLETQYF

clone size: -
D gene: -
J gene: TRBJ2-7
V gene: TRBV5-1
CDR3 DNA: TGCGCCAGCAGCTCCCAAGAGGGCTACGAGCAGTACTTC
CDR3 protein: CASSSQEGYEQYF

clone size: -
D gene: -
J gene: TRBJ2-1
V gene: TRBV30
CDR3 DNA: TGTGCCTGGAGTAAACCTCAGGCCCTCATAAGCAATGAGCAGTTCTTC
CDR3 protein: CAWSKPQALISNEQFF

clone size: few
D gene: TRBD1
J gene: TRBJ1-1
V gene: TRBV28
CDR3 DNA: TGTGCCAGCAGAGAGGGACAGGGGTGGAACACTGAAGCTTTCTTT
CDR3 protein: CASREGQGWNTEAFF

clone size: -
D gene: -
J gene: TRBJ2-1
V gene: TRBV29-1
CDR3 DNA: TGCAGCGCCGTTCCACTTAACAATGAGCAGTTCTTC
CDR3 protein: CSAVPLNNEQFF

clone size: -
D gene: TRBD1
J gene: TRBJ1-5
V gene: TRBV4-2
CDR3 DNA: TGTGCCAGCAGCCAAGATGGGGGACAGGTGGTTAGCAATCAGCCCCAGCATTTT
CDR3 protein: CASSQDGGQVVSNQPQHF

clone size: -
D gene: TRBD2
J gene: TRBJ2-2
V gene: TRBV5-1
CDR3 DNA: TGCGCCAGCAGCCCGGGGGGGCGGCTCACCGGGGAGCTGTTTTTT
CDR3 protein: CASSPGGRLTGELFF

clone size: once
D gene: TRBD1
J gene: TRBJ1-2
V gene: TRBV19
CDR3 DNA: TGTGCCAGTAGTACCCGGGACAGGGGGCACGGCTACACCTTC
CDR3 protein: CASSTRDRGHGYTF

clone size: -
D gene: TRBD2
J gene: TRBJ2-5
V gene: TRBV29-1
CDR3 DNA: TGCAGCGCCGTGCGGGGGGGAGAGACCCAGTACTTC
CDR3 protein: CSAVRGGETQYF

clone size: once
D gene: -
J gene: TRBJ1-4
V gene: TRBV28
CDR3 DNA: TGTGCCAGCACCAGCAGGGTGTGGGAAAAACTGTTTTTT
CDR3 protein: CASTSRVWEKLFF

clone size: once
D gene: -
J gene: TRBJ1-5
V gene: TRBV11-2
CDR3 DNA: TGTGCCAGCAGCTTAGATCCCCAGTCAGGGCAGCCCCAGCATTTT
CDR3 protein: CASSLDPQSGQPQHF

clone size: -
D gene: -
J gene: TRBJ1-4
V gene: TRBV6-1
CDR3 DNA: TGTGCCAGCAGACACGACAGAGCAAATGAAAAACTGTTTTTT
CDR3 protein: CASRHDRANEKLFF

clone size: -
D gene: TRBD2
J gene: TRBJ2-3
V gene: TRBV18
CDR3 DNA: TGTGCCAGCTCACCGGGAGAGGGGAGGGCAGATACGCAGTATTTT
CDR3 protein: CASSPGEGRADTQYF

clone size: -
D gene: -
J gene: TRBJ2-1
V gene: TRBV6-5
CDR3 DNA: TGTGCCAGCAGTTACGGCCTAGCCACGGATGAGCAGTTCTTC
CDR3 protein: CASSYGLATDEQFF

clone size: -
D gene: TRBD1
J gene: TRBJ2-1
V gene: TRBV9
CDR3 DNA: TGTGCCAGCAGCTTCTCGGACAGGGTTGGCAATGAGCAGTTCTTC
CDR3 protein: CASSFSDRVGNEQFF